This T cell receptor beta chain originates from a study of blood T cell repertoires in COVID-19. Across the study: In each case, the material was cDNA or gDNA derived from T cells, B-cell-depleted T cells, or PBMCs.

The recovered donors of Cohort 3 showed two negative PCRs, clearance, or symptom resolution. Original handling: From reference gene primer amplification, estimates of nucleated cell counts were derived. Some clones are missing from TCRdb's copy, which holds only in-frame ones; the method was immunoSEQ multiplex PCR. The D gene and trimming were derived from the DNA, and the V and J assignments and clone size from that table. The table has about 240,000 clones, more than 85% seen once; the top ten hold more than 3.5%. In germline, CDR1 is SQVTM, CDR2 ANQGSEA. With V trimmed by 8 bases and J by 7 bases, 6 bases remained unmatched. The CDR3 spans 12 residues.

The clonotype comes from a woman aged 25 to 39 who had recovered from COVID-19. The gene calls are TRBV29-1 and TRBJ2-1; TRBD1 matches at 9 bases. The source material was PBMCs or T cells enriched from blood (not recorded which). The CDR3 bases are TGCAGCACAGGGACAGGGTTAAATGAGCAGTTCTTC. Translated: CSTGTGLNEQFF.